This T cell receptor beta chain was recovered during a study of cytomegalovirus exposure and HLA in healthy donors (dated by TCRdb to the late 2010s). Broadly, across the study: According to a later analysis, the approximately 130 validation repertoires were produced on the same platform as the approximately 610 repertoires of the first cohort. The study aimed to test whether signatures of past pathogen exposure could be identified by cataloging public T cell receptors. Along with the 666-subject first cohort, a separate validation cohort of over a hundred different subjects was used. To predict cytomegalovirus infection status, the study brought together high-throughput TCR immunosequencing, statistical association of individual TCRs with disease status, and machine learning. Results and caveats for the whole study, not just this receptor: In vitro tests confirmed that a few of the cytomegalovirus-associated TCR beta chains recognize cytomegalovirus antigens. In a later analysis, TCRs clustered in the first cohort were found to also tend to co-occur in the roughly 120 validation repertoires, with 90% to 95% of cluster scores above 0. The validation cohort had no HLA typing available for a later analysis, so co-occurrence within that cohort was assessed over all 120 or so repertoires. Cytomegalovirus status was reported to be diagnosed by the classifier with high specificity and sensitivity in both the original and validation cohorts. In the study, 150 to 200 TCR beta chains were listed as associated with cytomegalovirus. The authors suggested that the approach could potentially be generalized to other disease states and immunological phenotypes. While some public TCRs were present in many individuals, most TCR sequences turned up only very rarely across donors.

Turning to this clone: Which antigen it targets is not known. No much larger clone is present one base from it, and per-base qualities are unavailable.

To prepare the library, the immunoSEQ multiplex PCR assay was applied. The paper's data handling went like this. A statistical classification framework was developed to diagnose cytomegalovirus status using the catalog of TCR beta chain sequences. Sourced from immuneACCESS, this table was stored by TCRdb with only in-frame sequences that have V and J called. A share of the clones is absent; for the studies checked, an unresolved V gene accounts for under half, and the remainder has no known explanation. From that table come the V and J calls and clone size; the DNA was used to work out D and trimming. Here the sample has roughly 120,000 clones; more than 70% occur a single time. The ten largest make up approximately 1.8% of the sample. The donors were included in the validation cohort of 120 subjects, a group kept apart from the roughly 670-subject first cohort. Counted from cysteine to phenylalanine, this CDR3 has 14 amino acids. Here the CDR3 DNA is all that survives: 42 bases in frame from base 1. The germline ends are 10 bases apart after V is trimmed by 4 bases and J by 0 bases. The germline V gene supplies CDR1 KGHSH and CDR2 LQKENI.

The rearrangement combines TRBV18 with TRBJ2-7; possibly the D gene is TRBD1, per 6 matching bases. The sequence derives from a man younger than 35 in good health and CMV-seronegative. The sequencing input was PBMCs. The bases read TGTGCCAGCTCACAGACAGGAGTCTCCTACGAGCAGTACTTC. This is translated as CASSQTGVSYEQYF.